This T cell receptor (beta chain) was recorded in a study of T cell changes during pregnancy in multiple sclerosis. The CDR3 runs to 15 residues. Trimming stripped 4 bases from V and 0 bases from J, with 12 bases between. Method: immunoSEQ multiplex PCR; TCRdb's copy keeps in-frame clones and lacks some. Of tens of thousands of clones in the sample, 89% were seen once. This clonotype was sampled from a female donor with multiple sclerosis, enrolled in a pregnancy study. V usage is TRBV5-3 and J usage is TRBJ2-3, with D perhaps matching TRBD2 (6 bases). TRBV5-3 is classed as an ORF, of uncertain function. The source material was CD8+ T cells from peripheral blood mononuclear cells, sampled in the second trimester of pregnancy. CDR3 DNA sequence: TGTGCCAGAAGCGCAGGGAGGCGGAGCACAGATACGCAGTATTTT. It is translated as CARSAGRRSTDTQYF.